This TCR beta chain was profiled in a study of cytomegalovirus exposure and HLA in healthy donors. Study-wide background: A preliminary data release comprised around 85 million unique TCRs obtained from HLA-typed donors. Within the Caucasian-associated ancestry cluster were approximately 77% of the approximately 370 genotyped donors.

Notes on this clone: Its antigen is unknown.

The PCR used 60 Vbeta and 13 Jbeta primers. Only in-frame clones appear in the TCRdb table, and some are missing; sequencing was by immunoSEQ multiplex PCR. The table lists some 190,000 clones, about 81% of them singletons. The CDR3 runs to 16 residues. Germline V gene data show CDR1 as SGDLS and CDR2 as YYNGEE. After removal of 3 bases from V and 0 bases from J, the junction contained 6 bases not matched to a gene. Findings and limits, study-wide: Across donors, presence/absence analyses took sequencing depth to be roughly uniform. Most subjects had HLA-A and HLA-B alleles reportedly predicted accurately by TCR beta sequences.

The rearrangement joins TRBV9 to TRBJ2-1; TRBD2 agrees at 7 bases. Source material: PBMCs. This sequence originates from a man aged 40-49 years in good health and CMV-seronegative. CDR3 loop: CASSGPGRSSYNEQFF. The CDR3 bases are TGTGCCAGCAGCGGCCCCGGGAGGAGCTCCTACAATGAGCAGTTCTTC.